This section outlines one TCR beta chain sequence together with its context. This CDR3 comprises 13 residues. Trimming stripped 5 bases from V and 8 bases from J, with 14 bases between. Germline V lookup: CDR1 SGHKS, CDR2 YYEKEE (reference sequence). Sequenced material consisted of expressed TCRB transcripts (all of the isolated RNA was reverse transcribed). Here immunoSEQ multiplex PCR was the method, and the copy in TCRdb shows in-frame clones only, minus some. The profile shows 900,000 or so clones, roughly 17% of them singletons. This record belongs to a study of beta chain features in type 1 diabetes. CD45RO/CCR7/CD25/CD127/CD95/CD27 staining was used to isolate CD4+ naive, central memory, regulatory and stem cell-like memory cells by sorting.

The chain uses TRBV5-5 and TRBJ1-5; no clear D. Sequencing input: naive CD4+ T cells from blood. The source of this sequence is a woman aged 18-30 years in good health. The CDR3 DNA sequence: TGTGCCAGCAGTTCGGCCCCATGGGAGCCCCAGCATTTT. Its translation: CASSSAPWEPQHF.